The 13 T cell receptor beta chains given below trace back to one sample, sequenced in a study of shared clonotypes between healthy human individuals. TCRdb's copy holds only in-frame clones and misses some; the assay was immunoSEQ multiplex PCR. The sample contains some 1,900,000 clones, just under 95% of which appear only once. Naive CD8 populations comprised CD45RO-negative cells positively selected for CCR7, excluding terminally differentiated effector memory CD45RA+ cells. Sample: naive CD8+ T cells sorted from blood. Receptor source: a man between 18 and 35 years old in good health.

CDR3 nucleotides: TGTGCCAGCAGCTTGCAAACAGACCAAGAGACCCAGTACTTC. Translated: CASSLQTDQETQYF. This chain links TRBV5-6 with TRBJ2-5; no firm D call. Trimming took 1 base from V and 0 from J, leaving 7 bases between them. Germline V gives CDR1 SGHDT, CDR2 YYEEEE. The CDR3 loop spans 14 amino acids.

The chain combines TRBV5-6 with TRBJ1-6; D is possibly TRBD1 (6 bases). The V gene's germline CDR1 is SGHDT and CDR2 YYEEEE. The V and J ends lost 3 bases and 7 bases respectively, with 17 bases between them. This CDR3 has 16 residues. The CDR3 spells CASSSTGFLLNSPLHF. Written as DNA, the CDR3 is TGTGCCAGCAGCTCGACAGGTTTCCTACTAAATTCACCCCTCCACTTT.

V is TRBV7-6 and J is TRBJ2-7; TRBD1 or TRBD2 may be the D gene (6 bases each). This CDR3 region has 14 residues. V was trimmed by 5 bases and J by 2 bases, leaving 13 bases between them. Germline CDR1 and CDR2: SGHVS and FNYEAQ. The CDR3 region is CASSLLGGPYEQYF. CDR3 nucleotide sequence: TGTGCCAGCAGCCTACTTGGGGGGCCCTACGAGCAGTACTTC.

V usage is TRBV19 and J usage is TRBJ1-2; TRBD1 might be the D (5 bases). V was cut by 5 bases and J by 6 bases, with 13 bases left in between. Germline values: CDR1 LNHDA, CDR2 SQIVND (reference sequence). This CDR3 has 13 residues. CDR3 loop: CASSVRRGNGYTF. DNA for the CDR3: TGTGCCAGTAGTGTCCGCCGGGGGAATGGCTACACCTTC.

The CDR3 is CASSMGQGASYEQYF. CDR3 nucleotide sequence: TGTGCCAGCAGCATGGGACAGGGGGCCTCCTACGAGCAGTACTTC. The chain combines TRBV5-4 with TRBJ2-7; 12 bases are a match to TRBD1. Trimming at V came to 4 bases and at J to 0 bases, leaving 2 bases not matched to a gene. The CDR3 length is 15 residues. From germline, CDR1 is SGHNT and CDR2 YYREEE (reference sequence).

V is TRBV7-2 and J is TRBJ2-1; TRBD2 matches at 8 bases. Germline V CDR1 and CDR2: SGHTA, FQGNSA. This CDR3 contains 15 residues. Trimming took 5 bases from V and 8 from J; bases not matched to a gene: 11. The chain's CDR3 is CASSPLRGGVDEQFF. In nucleotides, the CDR3 is TGTGCCAGCAGCCCCCTCCGGGGGGGCGTGGATGAGCAGTTCTTC.

The CDR3 nucleotides are TGTGCCACCGCCTCCCGGGACACTTACTACGAGCAGTACTTC. Encoded protein: CATASRDTYYEQYF. The V call is TRBV6-6, the J call TRBJ2-7; a possible D gene is TRBD1 (6 bases). Germline-derived CDR1 and CDR2 are MNHNY and SVGAGI (reference sequence). Trimming pared 10 bases from V and 3 bases from J, leaving 19 bases between. This CDR3 comprises 14 residues.

This chain links TRBV23-1 with TRBJ1-5; TRBD1 might be the D (5 bases). TRBV23-1 is marked as an open reading frame, function uncertain. The CDR3 loop spans 15 amino acids. With 11 bases removed from V and 0 bases from J, the gap between germline ends came to 17 bases. Here the CDR3 reads CARTSIRDSNQPQHF. For the CDR3, the DNA is TGCGCCCGAACTTCAATCAGGGATAGCAATCAGCCCCAGCATTTT.

The chain carries TRBV9 and TRBJ2-6; 7 nucleotides match TRBD2. CDR3 length equals 18 residues. The V gene end was trimmed by 3 bases and the J gene end by 1 base; junction bases not matched to a gene: 10. The germline CDR1 and CDR2 sequences are SGDLS and YYNGEE. The CDR3 region has the DNA TGTGCCAGCAGCGCAACTAAGCGGGAATCGTCTGGGGCCAACGTCCTGACTTTC. Translated, it gives CASSATKRESSGANVLTF.

This rearrangement joins TRBV27 to TRBJ1-2, with a tentative D call TRBD1 (5 bases). CDR3 length: 14 residues. The germline V and J ends were trimmed by 7 bases and 5 bases, with 17 bases remaining between them. The germline V gene encodes CDR1 MNHEY and CDR2 SMNVEV (reference sequence). CDR3 sequence reads: CASTTTGAGYGYTF. In DNA, the CDR3 is TGTGCCAGCACCACGACCGGGGCCGGGTATGGCTACACCTTC.

This clone appeared a single time. The rearrangement uses TRBV28 and TRBJ2-7; maybe TRBD1 (6 bases). V lost 6 bases to trimming and J lost 7 bases, with 16 bases between them. This CDR3 comprises 13 residues. From germline, CDR1 is MDHEN and CDR2 SYDVKM. The chain's CDR3 is CASRETGNPEQYF. The CDR3 coding sequence is TGTGCCAGCAGAGAGACAGGCAACCCAGAGCAGTACTTC.

The chain carries TRBV30 and TRBJ1-3, with TRBD1 matching 7 bases. With V trimmed by 8 bases and J by 3 bases, 10 bases remained unmatched. Germline assignment: CDR1 GTSNPN and CDR2 SVGIG (reference sequence). There are 14 residues in the CDR3. The CDR3 DNA sequence: TGTGCCGGACTAGCGGGGACAGTTGGAAACACCATATATTTT. Translated: CAGLAGTVGNTIYF.

This sequence joins TRBV18 and TRBJ2-2; weak D call: TRBD1 (6 bases). CDR1 is KGHSH, CDR2 LQKENI, per germline. This CDR3 is built from 16 residues. The germline V and J ends were trimmed by 8 bases and 0 bases, with 16 bases remaining between them. For the CDR3, the DNA is TGTGCCAGCGGTGGGACATCCGTGCCGAACACCGGGGAGCTGTTTTTT. It is translated as CASGGTSVPNTGELFF.